Below, 18 T cell receptor beta chains from the same sample are listed, as sequenced in a study of PD-L1 blockade in urothelial cancer. Sample time point: peripheral blood 6 weeks after treatment start. Profiling relied on immunoSEQ multiplex PCR, and the TCRdb table lists in-frame clones only, not all of them. The profile shows 83,000 or so clones, around 78% of them singletons. Sequenced material: PBMCs, taken around atezolizumab (anti-PD-L1) treatment. The receptors stem from a man in his 70s with urothelial cancer.

The chain couples TRBV28 to TRBJ1-6; the D is unclear. The germline V and J ends were trimmed by 6 bases and 10 bases, with 22 bases remaining between them. CDR1 and CDR2 (germline): MDHEN, SYDVKM. The CDR3 totals 16 residues. CDR3 loop: CASSPTVAGGESPLHF. Here the CDR3 DNA reads TGTGCCAGCAGCCCTACAGTTGCGGGCGGAGAGTCACCCCTCCACTTT.

The genes are TRBV6-5 and TRBJ2-3, with 7 bases identical to TRBD2. The CDR3 covers 14 residues. V dropped 4 bases and J dropped 3; count of bases not matched to a gene: 4. Germline CDR1 is MNHEY and CDR2 is SVGAGI. The CDR3 DNA reads as TGTGCCAGCAGTTCCCTAGCGGTGACAGATACGCAGTATTTT. This codes for CASSSLAVTDTQYF.

This sequence joins TRBV6-5 and TRBJ1-4; D is perhaps TRBD1 (5 bases). This CDR3 contains 13 residues. Trimming stripped 6 bases from V and 8 bases from J, with 13 bases between. Germline V CDR1 and CDR2: MNHEY, SVGAGI. CDR3 amino acids: CASSQNRGEKLFF. In nucleotides, the CDR3 is TGTGCCAGCAGCCAGAACCGGGGGGAAAAACTGTTTTTT.

The chain has TRBV2 and TRBJ2-2; no clear D. Germline V gives CDR1 SNHLY, CDR2 FYNNEI. This CDR3 has 15 residues. V lost 6 bases and J 3 bases, leaving 14 bases between the germline ends. The CDR3: CASSPSTGHTGELFF. In nucleotides, the CDR3 is TGTGCCAGCAGCCCTAGTACGGGTCACACCGGGGAGCTGTTTTTT. The full variable domain, with the rest looked up from reference TRBV2 and TRBJ2-2, is EPEVTQTPSHQVTQMGQEVILRCVPISNHLYFYWYRQILGQKVEFLVSFYNNEISEKSEIFDDQFSVERPDGSNFTLKIRSTKLEDSAMYFCASSPSTGHTGELFFGEGSRLTVL.

J is TRBJ1-1 and V is TRBV5-6; D uncertain. CDR1 and CDR2 from the germline V gene are SGHDT and YYEEEE. This CDR3 is 12 amino acids long. V gave up 4 bases and J gave up 4 bases, with 8 bases separating them. CDR3 in DNA: TGTGCCAGCAGCCCGCTCGGCACTGAAGCTTTCTTT. The encoded protein is CASSPLGTEAFF. Supplemented by reference TRBV5-6 and TRBJ1-1, the full variable domain reads DAGVTQSPTHLIKTRGQQVTLRCSPKSGHDTVSWYQQALGQGPQFIFQYYEEEERQRGNFPDRFSGHQFPNYSSELNVNALLLGDSALYLCASSPLGTEAFFGQGTRLTVV.

The chain carries TRBV12-5 and TRBJ2-5, with 7 bases matching TRBD1. The CDR3 covers 15 residues. CDR1 is LGHNT, CDR2 FRNRAP, per germline. J was trimmed by 5 bases and V by 5 bases; bases with no gene match: 11. The CDR3 is CASGLQRGRVETQYF. As DNA, the CDR3 is TGTGCTAGTGGTCTCCAAAGGGGGCGGGTGGAGACCCAGTACTTC.

The chain couples TRBV7-2 to TRBJ2-1; 9 nucleotides agree with TRBD2. V shed 1 base, J shed 4 bases, and the junction held 5 bases outside the gene matches. Germline V gives CDR1 SGHTA, CDR2 FQGNSA. The CDR3 loop spans 16 amino acids. CDR3 amino acids: CASSLDVAGDYNEQFF. Written as DNA, the CDR3 is TGTGCCAGCAGCTTAGACGTAGCGGGAGATTACAATGAGCAGTTCTTC.

The rearrangement links TRBV19 to TRBJ1-6; the match to TRBD1 covers 8 bases. The V segment lost 1 base and the J segment 8 bases; nucleotides outside the gene matches: 4. Germline V CDR1 and CDR2: LNHDA, SQIVND (reference sequence). There are 15 residues in the CDR3. CDR3 in DNA: TGTGCCAGTAGTATAGGGGACAGGATTTATTCACCCCTCCACTTT. It encodes CASSIGDRIYSPLHF. The full variable domain, its missing parts supplied by reference TRBV19 and TRBJ1-6, is DGGITQSPKYLFRKEGQNVTLSCEQNLNHDAMYWYRQDPGQGLRLIYYSQIVNDFQKGDIAEGYSVSREKKESFPLTVTSAQKNPTAFYLCASSIGDRIYSPLHFGNGTRLTVT.

This chain connects TRBV5-6 to TRBJ1-2; 7 bases match TRBD1. Trimming took 4 bases from V and 2 from J; bases not matched to a gene: 8. Germline CDR1 SGHDT, CDR2 YYEEEE. The CDR3 sequence is 15 residues long. CDR3: CASSHDRAENYGYTF. The CDR3 nucleotides read TGTGCCAGCAGCCACGACAGGGCGGAAAACTATGGCTACACCTTC.

The chain carries TRBV11-3 and TRBJ2-2, with TRBD2 matching 9 bases. The CDR3 sequence is 19 residues long. Germline V gives CDR1 SGHNT, CDR2 YENEEA. J was trimmed by 2 bases and V by 2 bases; bases with no gene match: 12. Written as DNA, the CDR3 is TGTGCCAGCAGCTTATTAATTGGTAGCGGGAGCTTAAACACCGGGGAGCTGTTTTTT. It is translated as CASSLLIGSGSLNTGELFF. The full variable domain, its missing parts supplied by reference TRBV11-3 and TRBJ2-2, is EAGVVQSPRYKIIEKKQPVAFWCNPISGHNTLYWYLQNLGQGPELLIRYENEEAVDDSQLPKDRFSAERLKGVDSTLKIQPAELGDSAVYLCASSLLIGSGSLNTGELFFGEGSRLTVL.

The rearrangement links TRBV11-2 to TRBJ2-1; D not resolved. This CDR3 spans 15 amino acids. V lost 1 base and J lost 0, with 7 bases in between. In germline, CDR1 is SGHAT, CDR2 FQNNGV. The CDR3 DNA is TGTGCCAGCAGCTTAGGGGCAGTCTCCTACAATGAGCAGTTCTTC. This gives the protein CASSLGAVSYNEQFF.

The chain joins TRBV5-1 to TRBJ2-1; 14 positions match TRBD2. Germline values: CDR1 SGHRS, CDR2 YFSETQ. V lost 4 bases, J lost 0 bases, and 9 bases stayed unmatched. CDR3 length: 19 residues. DNA of the CDR3: TGCGCCAGCAGCCACGGACTAGCGGGGGGCAAGAGCTCCTACAATGAGCAGTTCTTC. This gives the protein CASSHGLAGGKSSYNEQFF.

The chain carries TRBV6-5 and TRBJ2-1, with D possibly being TRBD1 (6 bases). This CDR3 spans 15 amino acids. From germline, CDR1 is MNHEY and CDR2 SVGAGI. V was cut by 6 bases and J by 8 bases, with 20 bases left in between. The CDR3 DNA sequence: TGTGCCAGCAGCCCGTTCGAGGGGGATTTGGATGAGCAGTTCTTC. Encoded protein: CASSPFEGDLDEQFF.

Notes on this clone: The junction departs from the called germline gene at one end, perhaps through a read error. This chain links TRBV7-8 with TRBJ1-2, with D perhaps matching TRBD1 (5 bases). The CDR3 totals 16 residues. Germline assignment: CDR1 SGHVS and CDR2 FQNEAQ. The CDR3 DNA reads TGTGCCAACAGCTTAGACTCGATCAGGGAGGGTAACGGCTACACCTTC. Its protein product is CANSLDSIREGNGYTF.

The rearrangement uses TRBV5-1 and TRBJ2-5; D might be TRBD2 (5 bases). The V end was cut by 3 bases, the J end by 1 base, with 19 bases between. The CDR3 runs 17 residues. Germline lookup yields CDR1 SGHRS and CDR2 YFSETQ. The CDR3 loop reads CASSSAAALTFQETQYF. The CDR3 bases are TGCGCCAGCAGCTCAGCGGCGGCACTCACCTTCCAAGAGACCCAGTACTTC.

This chain connects TRBV6-6 to TRBJ2-2; 7 nucleotides match TRBD1. The ends lost 7 bases at V and 5 bases at J; junction bases unmatched: 7. This CDR3 comprises 14 residues. Per germline, CDR1 MNHNY and CDR2 SVGAGI (reference sequence). The CDR3 DNA follows: TGTGCCAGCACCGGGGACAGCCAGACCGGGGAGCTGTTTTTT. Protein sequence: CASTGDSQTGELFF.

The rearrangement joins TRBV27 to TRBJ2-2; D remains unclear. V lost 7 bases and J 13 bases, leaving 10 bases between the germline ends. The CDR3 is 10 residues long. Per germline, CDR1 MNHEY and CDR2 SMNVEV (reference sequence). CDR3 sequence: CASKPFWLFF. CDR3 DNA: TGTGCCAGCAAGCCGTTTTGGCTGTTTTTT.

The chain employs TRBV9 and TRBJ1-2, with D perhaps matching TRBD1 (6 bases). Trimming stripped 1 base from V and 4 bases from J, with 11 bases between. The CDR3 runs 14 residues. CDR1 and CDR2 (germline): SGDLS, YYNGEE. The CDR3 region is CASSVSGTSYGYTF. In DNA, the CDR3 is TGTGCCAGCAGCGTAAGCGGGACAAGCTATGGCTACACCTTC.